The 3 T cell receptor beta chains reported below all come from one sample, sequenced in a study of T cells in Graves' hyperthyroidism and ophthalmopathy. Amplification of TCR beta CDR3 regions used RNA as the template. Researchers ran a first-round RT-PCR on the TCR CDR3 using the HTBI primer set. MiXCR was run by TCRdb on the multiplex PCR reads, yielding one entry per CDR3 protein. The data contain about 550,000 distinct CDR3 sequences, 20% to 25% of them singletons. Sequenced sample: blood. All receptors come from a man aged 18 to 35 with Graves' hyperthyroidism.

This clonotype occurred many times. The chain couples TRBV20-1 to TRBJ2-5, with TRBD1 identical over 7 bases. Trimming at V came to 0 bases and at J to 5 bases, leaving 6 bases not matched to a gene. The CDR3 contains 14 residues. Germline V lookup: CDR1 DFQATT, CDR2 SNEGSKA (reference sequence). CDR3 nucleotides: TGCAGTGCTAGAGAAGACAGGGCTCGGGAGACCCAGTACTTC. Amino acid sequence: CSAREDRARETQYF.

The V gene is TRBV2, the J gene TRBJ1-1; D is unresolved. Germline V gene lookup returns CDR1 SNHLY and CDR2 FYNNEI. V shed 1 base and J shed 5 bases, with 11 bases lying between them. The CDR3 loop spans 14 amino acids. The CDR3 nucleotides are TGTGCCAGCAGTGAAGAAAGGGTTGGGACTGAAGCTTTCTTT. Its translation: CASSEERVGTEAFF.

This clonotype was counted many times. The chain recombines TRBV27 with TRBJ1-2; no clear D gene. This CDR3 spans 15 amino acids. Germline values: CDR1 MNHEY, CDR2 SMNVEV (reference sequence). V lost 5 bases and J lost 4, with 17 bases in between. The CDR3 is CASSPLFHRLYGYTF. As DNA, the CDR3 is TGTGCCAGCAGTCCCCTATTTCACCGACTCTATGGCTACACCTTC.